The following is a T cell receptor (beta chain) sequence with its context. The antigen is undetermined. The sample comes from a study of cytomegalovirus exposure and HLA in healthy donors. Overall study results and limits: According to a subsequent analysis, TCR clusters identified in the first cohort showed a tendency to co-occur across the 120 or so validation repertoires. Investigators reported around 150 TCR beta chains as tied to cytomegalovirus.

The donors were part of the roughly 130-subject validation cohort, which stood apart from the 666-subject first cohort. V lost 4 bases, J lost 1 base, and 6 bases stayed unmatched. Germline V gives CDR1 LNHDA, CDR2 SQIVND (reference sequence). This CDR3 spans 16 amino acids. Sequenced by immunoSEQ multiplex PCR; TCRdb stores in-frame clones only, minus some. The sample yields 180,000 or so clones, more than 65% seen once. This sequence was found in a woman aged 25 to 39 in good health and CMV-seropositive. The sequenced sample was PBMCs. V and J are TRBV19 and TRBJ1-5; 8 bases map to TRBD1. The CDR3 region is CASSTGGAESNQPQHF. CDR3 in DNA: TGTGCCAGTAGTACAGGGGGCGCGGAAAGCAATCAGCCCCAGCATTTT.